These 32 T cell receptor beta chains came from one sample sequenced in a study of blood T cell repertoires in COVID-19. Profiling relied on immunoSEQ multiplex PCR, and the TCRdb table lists in-frame clones only, not all of them. The table includes 200,000 to 250,000 clones, about 82% detected once. The sequenced sample was PBMCs or T cells enriched from blood (not recorded which). The receptor set was obtained from a woman between 50 and 59 years old who had recovered from COVID-19.

The chain carries TRBV28 and TRBJ1-1; D remains ambiguous. The CDR3 extends over 15 amino acids. V gave up 10 bases and J gave up 2 bases, with 20 bases separating them. Looked up from germline, CDR1 is MDHEN and CDR2 is SYDVKM. The CDR3 sequence is CATLSGREGNTEAFF. The CDR3 nucleotides are TGTGCCACCCTCAGTGGACGGGAGGGTAACACTGAAGCTTTCTTT.

The chain couples TRBV4-1 to TRBJ2-3; D may be TRBD2 (6 bases). This CDR3 has 18 amino acids. Germline CDR1 MGHRA, CDR2 YSYEKL. The V and J ends lost 0 bases and 0 bases respectively, with 16 bases between them. CDR3 nucleotide sequence: TGCGCCAGCAGCCAAGAGCCCCCCGGGAGCGGAAGCACAGATACGCAGTATTTT. Its protein product is CASSQEPPGSGSTDTQYF.

The chain has TRBV6-4 and TRBJ2-3, with a tentative D call TRBD1 (6 bases). The CDR3 extends over 15 amino acids. From germline, CDR1 is MRHNA and CDR2 SNTAGT. Trimming took off 0 bases at V and 1 base at J, with 8 bases between the two ends. The CDR3 DNA sequence: TGTGCCAGCAGTGACTCCTGGGGGCGCACAGATACGCAGTATTTT. Translating it yields CASSDSWGRTDTQYF.

V gene TRBV6-1 combines with J gene TRBJ2-5; 10 bases match TRBD2. Germline V gene data show CDR1 as MNHNS and CDR2 as SASEGT. The CDR3 has 17 residues. V trimming: 3 bases; J trimming: 2 bases; junction bases outside the gene matches: 9. CDR3 in amino acids: CASSEAKLAGPQETQYF. The CDR3 DNA reads as TGTGCCAGCAGTGAGGCTAAACTAGCGGGACCGCAAGAGACCCAGTACTTC.

The CDR3 DNA follows: TGCAGCGTTGTCCCTGGCGGCGGCTACACCTTC. This sequence encodes CSVVPGGGYTF. The chain links TRBV29-1 to TRBJ1-2; D unclear. Germline assignment: CDR1 SQVTM and CDR2 ANQGSEA. The CDR3 runs to 11 residues. V was clipped by 4 bases and J by 8 bases, with 11 bases between them.

The rearrangement joins TRBV7-2 to TRBJ1-5, with D tentatively TRBD1 (6 bases). V was clipped by 4 bases and J by 0 bases, with 16 bases between them. This CDR3 has 17 residues. Germline CDR1 reads SGHTA; CDR2 reads FQGNSA. This chain's CDR3 is CASSSPGGGYSNQPQHF. Written as DNA, the CDR3 is TGTGCCAGCAGCTCCCCCGGGGGGGGCTATAGCAATCAGCCCCAGCATTTT.

J is TRBJ2-7 and V is TRBV5-4, with 7 bases aligning to TRBD1. The V segment lost 3 bases and the J segment 2 bases; nucleotides outside the gene matches: 2. This CDR3 region has 13 residues. The germline V gene has CDR1 SGHNT and CDR2 YYREEE (reference sequence). In nucleotides, the CDR3 is TGTGCCAGCAGCTCAACAGGGGCCTACGAGCAGTACTTC. As protein: CASSSTGAYEQYF.

This clone was recorded once. The chain combines TRBV4-1 with TRBJ1-4; 8 nucleotides align to TRBD1. CDR1 is MGHRA and CDR2 is YSYEKL in the germline V gene. Unmatched junction bases numbered 6, after V lost 4 bases and J lost 2 bases. The CDR3 runs to 16 residues. The CDR3 is CASSLAAGGTNEKLFF. In nucleotides, the CDR3 is TGCGCCAGCAGCCTCGCCGCAGGGGGCACTAATGAAAAACTGTTTTTT.

The chain carries TRBV28 and TRBJ1-1, with D possibly being TRBD1 (6 bases). The CDR3 covers 15 residues. V lost 3 bases, J lost 4 bases, and 15 bases lay in between. Per germline, CDR1 MDHEN and CDR2 SYDVKM. This chain's CDR3 is CASSFRGGRVTEAFF. CDR3 coding DNA: TGTGCCAGCAGTTTTCGGGGGGGCCGGGTCACTGAAGCTTTCTTT.

The genes are TRBV3-1 (or the pseudogene TRBV3-2) and TRBJ2-3, with D possibly being TRBD2 (7 bases). The ends were cut back, 6 bases at V and 0 bases at J, with 13 bases in the middle. Germline loops: CDR1 LGHDT, CDR2 YNNKEL (reference sequence). The CDR3 extends over 15 amino acids. The CDR3 sequence: CASRGGSGSTDTQYF. The CDR3 DNA follows: TGTGCCAGCAGAGGGGGTAGCGGGAGCACAGATACGCAGTATTTT.

The V gene is TRBV28, the J gene TRBJ1-5; unclear D gene. The V and J ends lost 5 bases and 9 bases respectively, with 11 bases between them. This CDR3 is 12 amino acids long. Germline CDR1 and CDR2: MDHEN and SYDVKM. The CDR3 region is CASSGGLLPQHF. The CDR3 DNA sequence: TGTGCCAGCAGTGGTGGTCTATTGCCCCAGCATTTT.

This rearrangement joins TRBV19 to TRBJ1-2, with 9 bases aligning to TRBD1. CDR3 length: 12 amino acids. Germline lookup yields CDR1 LNHDA and CDR2 SQIVND (reference sequence). Germline trimming cut 8 bases from V and 4 bases from J; bases unmatched to any gene: 2. The CDR3 region is CASGDRVYGYTF. The CDR3, as DNA: TGTGCCAGTGGGGACAGGGTCTATGGCTACACCTTC.

The chain uses TRBV7-8 and TRBJ2-7, with D perhaps matching TRBD2 (7 bases). Deletions cut 5 bases from V and 1 base from J, with 15 bases between. The CDR3 totals 15 residues. Germline V gene data show CDR1 as SGHVS and CDR2 as FQNEAQ. CDR3: CASSRGEGLSYEQYF. For the CDR3, the DNA is TGTGCCAGCAGCAGGGGGGAGGGGCTTTCCTACGAGCAGTACTTC.

J is TRBJ2-1 and V is TRBV7-3; TRBD1 is a possible D gene (6 bases). This CDR3 has 14 amino acids. The germline V gene has CDR1 SGHTA and CDR2 FQGTGA. V dropped 1 base and J dropped 10 bases, with 14 bases sitting between them. The chain's CDR3 is CASSLRAGGWEQFF. The CDR3 DNA is TGTGCCAGCAGCTTAAGGGCTGGGGGCTGGGAGCAGTTCTTC.

The chain recombines TRBV11-2 with TRBJ1-1; D is unresolved. The CDR3 has 16 amino acids. Trimming pared 5 bases from V and 0 bases from J, leaving 16 bases between. The germline CDR1 and CDR2 sequences are SGHAT and FQNNGV. The CDR3 region is CASSPAGLGMNTEAFF. The CDR3 nucleotides are TGTGCCAGCAGCCCTGCGGGTCTGGGGATGAACACTGAAGCTTTCTTT.

As regards this clone: The same CDR3 arises from other DNA sequences in this sample as well. V usage is TRBV7-3 and J usage is TRBJ1-1, with D unresolved. The germline gives CDR1 SGHTA, CDR2 FQGTGA. The CDR3 consists of 13 residues. Trimming cost V 2 bases and J 2 bases, with 6 bases left between them. CDR3 in DNA: TGTGCCAGCAGCTTAGAACTAAACACTGAAGCTTTCTTT. Translated, it gives CASSLELNTEAFF.

V usage is TRBV19 and J usage is TRBJ1-2; D possibly corresponds to TRBD1 (6 bases). Germline lookup yields CDR1 LNHDA and CDR2 SQIVND (reference sequence). The CDR3 length is 13 residues. Trimming removed 5 bases from V and 4 bases from J, with 11 bases in between. The CDR3 DNA is TGTGCCAGTAGTTTCGACAGGCCCTATGGCTACACCTTC. This gives the protein CASSFDRPYGYTF. Full variable domain (missing parts from reference TRBV19 and TRBJ1-2): DGGITQSPKYLFRKEGQNVTLSCEQNLNHDAMYWYRQDPGQGLRLIYYSQIVNDFQKGDIAEGYSVSREKKESFPLTVTSAQKNPTAFYLCASSFDRPYGYTFGSGTRLTVV.

J is TRBJ2-5 and V is TRBV2; the match to TRBD2 covers 9 bases. The CDR3 sequence is 14 residues long. The V gene's germline CDR1 is SNHLY and CDR2 FYNNEI. V dropped 5 bases and J dropped 3; count of bases not matched to a gene: 4. CDR3 DNA sequence: TGTGCCAGCAGTTTCATAGCGGGGGAAGAGACCCAGTACTTC. Its protein product is CASSFIAGEETQYF.

This chain connects TRBV7-9 to TRBJ1-1, with D perhaps matching TRBD1 (6 bases). The V end lost 1 base, the J end lost 8 bases, and 17 bases lay between the germline ends. The V gene's germline CDR1 is SEHNR and CDR2 FQNEAQ (reference sequence). The CDR3 contains 15 residues. The CDR3 nucleotides are TGTGCCAGCAGCTTAGTAGGGACACCTGTGGGGGAAGCTTTCTTT. Its translation: CASSLVGTPVGEAFF.

The CDR3 DNA sequence: TGTGCCACCAGCAGAGATGTCGGCTACGAGCAGTACTTC. Translation: CATSRDVGYEQYF. The gene calls are TRBV15 and TRBJ2-7; D is undetermined. CDR1 is LNHNV and CDR2 is YYDKDF in the germline V gene (reference sequence). The length of the CDR3 is 13 residues. Trimming shortened V by 0 bases and J by 3 bases, and 6 bases separated the two germline ends.

The J gene is TRBJ2-1, the V gene TRBV19; 8 bases align to TRBD2. The germline CDR1 and CDR2 sequences are LNHDA and SQIVND (reference sequence). The length of the CDR3 is 15 residues. The junction had 2 bases not matched to a gene; V was cut back by 1 base and J by 3 bases. Written as DNA, the CDR3 is TGTGCCAGTAGTATAGTCGGGGGGGGCTACAATGAGCAGTTCTTC. Translation: CASSIVGGGYNEQFF.

The chain joins TRBV4-1 to TRBJ2-7; D is possibly TRBD2 (6 bases). The V gene lost 4 bases and the J gene lost 0 bases, with 10 bases spanning the gap. CDR1 and CDR2 (germline): MGHRA, YSYEKL. CDR3 length equals 14 residues. CDR3 nucleotides: TGCGCCAGCAGCCGAGGAGGGAGCTCCTACGAGCAGTACTTC. This codes for CASSRGGSSYEQYF.

The table lists this clone with a count of one. This chain connects TRBV25-1 to TRBJ1-4; 7 bases are a match to TRBD1. This CDR3 is 14 amino acids long. Losses at the gene ends were 6 bases for V and 8 bases for J; bases not matched to a gene: 9. From germline, CDR1 is MGHDK and CDR2 SYGVNS. The CDR3 nucleotides read TGTGCCAGCAGCGAAAAGGGGGCGCGAGAAAAACTGTTTTTT. Translated, it gives CASSEKGAREKLFF.

The rearrangement joins TRBV19 to TRBJ1-3, with 7 positions matching TRBD1. CDR1 and CDR2 from the germline V gene are LNHDA and SQIVND (reference sequence). The trim removed 7 bases at V and 4 bases at J, leaving 7 bases unmatched. The length of the CDR3 is 14 residues. DNA of the CDR3: TGTGCCAGTACCCTGAGGGGGCCCGGAAACACCATATATTTT. This sequence encodes CASTLRGPGNTIYF.

This clone has just one count. The chain is built from TRBV4-3 and TRBJ2-1; 13 nucleotides match TRBD2. The CDR3 runs to 17 residues. Germline CDR1 and CDR2: LGHNA and YSLEER. The V gene end was trimmed by 1 base and the J gene end by 3 bases; junction bases not matched to a gene: 3. As DNA, the CDR3 is TGCGCCAGCAGCCAAGTGACTAGCGGGGGGTACTACAATGAGCAGTTCTTC. This gives the protein CASSQVTSGGYYNEQFF.

This clone was observed a single time. CDR3 DNA sequence: TGTGCCAGCAGCTTGCGGAACACTGAAGCTTTCTTT. Amino acid sequence: CASSLRNTEAFF. The chain combines TRBV5-5 with TRBJ1-1, with D hard to call. The CDR3 totals 12 residues. The V end was cut by 1 base, the J end by 1 base, with 2 bases between. Germline V gives CDR1 SGHKS, CDR2 YYEKEE (reference sequence).

The chain recombines TRBV5-1 with TRBJ2-7; 9 nucleotides align to TRBD1. This CDR3 has 14 residues. Germline CDR1 reads SGHRS; CDR2 reads YFSETQ. The junction had 7 bases not matched to a gene; V was cut back by 3 bases and J by 6 bases. The CDR3 spells CASSSGQGSGEQYF. As DNA, the CDR3 is TGCGCCAGCAGCTCGGGACAGGGTAGCGGCGAGCAGTACTTC.

The rearrangement joins TRBV28 to TRBJ1-1; D remains unclear. The CDR3 has 14 amino acids. V was trimmed by 2 bases and J by 10 bases, leaving 17 bases between them. The germline CDR1 and CDR2 sequences are MDHEN and SYDVKM. The CDR3 nucleotides are TGTGCCAGCAGTTTAAAGCCCTCCTCCCGGGGAGCTTTCTTT. It codes for CASSLKPSSRGAFF. Combining the CDR3 with reference TRBV28 and TRBJ1-1 gives the whole variable domain DVKVTQSSRYLVKRTGEKVFLECVQDMDHENMFWYRQDPGLGLRLIYFSYDVKMKEKGDIPEGYSVSREKKERFSLILESASTNQTSMYLCASSLKPSSRGAFFGQGTRLTVV.

This clone was counted a few times. V is TRBV19 and J is TRBJ2-7, with 8 positions matching TRBD2. There are 13 residues in the CDR3. The V segment lost 6 bases and the J segment 3 bases; nucleotides outside the gene matches: 4. The V gene's germline CDR1 is LNHDA and CDR2 SQIVND (reference sequence). The CDR3 DNA follows: TGTGCCAGTAGAGAGACTAGCGACTACGAGCAGTACTTC. Translating it yields CASRETSDYEQYF.

V is TRBV15 and J is TRBJ1-3, with D tentatively TRBD1 (5 bases). The CDR3 length is 16 residues. Trimming pared 0 bases from V and 3 bases from J, leaving 12 bases between. Per germline, CDR1 LNHNV and CDR2 YYDKDF (reference sequence). The CDR3 loop reads CATSREFSGGGNTIYF. The CDR3 region has the DNA TGTGCCACCAGCAGAGAATTCTCGGGGGGTGGAAACACCATATATTTT.

The chain combines TRBV11-3 with TRBJ1-6, with D unclear. The V end was cut by 5 bases, the J end by 5 bases, with 10 bases between. There are 14 residues in the CDR3. CDR1 and CDR2 (germline): SGHNT, YENEEA. The CDR3 bases are TGTGCCAGCAGCCCGGAGCCCAATAATTCACCCCTCCACTTT. Translation: CASSPEPNNSPLHF.

The genes are TRBV14 and TRBJ1-4, with 7 bases matching TRBD1. The CDR3 loop spans 15 amino acids. Germline V gene sequence: CDR1 SGHDN, CDR2 FVKESK. V trimming: 5 bases; J trimming: 6 bases; junction bases outside the gene matches: 9. Written as DNA, the CDR3 is TGTGCCAGCAGCAGGACGTCCACAGGGGATGAAAAACTGTTTTTT. The encoded protein is CASSRTSTGDEKLFF. Combining the CDR3 with reference TRBV14 and TRBJ1-4 gives the whole variable domain EAGVTQFPSHSVIEKGQTVTLRCDPISGHDNLYWYRRVMGKEIKFLLHFVKESKQDESGMPNNRFLAERTGGTYSTLKVQPAELEDSGVYFCASSRTSTGDEKLFFGSGTQLSVL.